A selection of T cell receptor beta chains follows, all from one sample in a study of CD8+ T cells in alopecia areata. Method: immunoSEQ multiplex PCR; TCRdb's copy keeps in-frame clones and lacks some. There are over 150,000 clones in the sample; roughly 63% occur only once, and roughly 1.7% lies in the top ten. Sequences were derived from CD4+ T cells sorted from blood, sampled at week 0. Receptor source: a human donor with alopecia areata. Each CDR3 is given with its conserved first and last residue. D genes are given only for firm matches. Clone size is shown for a subset of rows, as once, few, many or a class of expanded clone.

v_call	j_call	clone_size	d_call	cdr3_aa	cdr3_nt
TRBV6-1	TRBJ2-7	once	-	CASSIGQGDYEQYF	TGTGCCAGCAGCATCGGGCAGGGTGACTACGAGCAGTACTTC
TRBV18	TRBJ1-2	-	TRBD1	CASSAGTGINTF	TGTGCCAGCTCAGCCGGGACAGGGATCAACACCTTC
TRBV2	TRBJ1-2	once	-	CASTEQGARYGYTF	TGTGCCAGCACCGAGCAAGGGGCTCGATATGGCTACACCTTC
TRBV5-1	TRBJ2-2	once	-	CASSLGVGNTGELFF	TGCGCCAGCAGCTTGGGGGTTGGAAACACCGGGGAGCTGTTTTTT
TRBV30	TRBJ2-3	-	-	CAWSVRQAMDTQYF	TGTGCCTGGAGTGTCCGCCAGGCGATGGATACGCAGTATTTT
TRBV30	TRBJ1-1	-	-	CAWTSQPGNEAFF	TGTGCCTGGACCTCTCAACCAGGGAACGAAGCTTTCTTT
TRBV5-4	TRBJ2-7	-	TRBD2	CASSLGSGGPYEQYF	TGTGCCAGCAGCTTGGGTAGCGGGGGACCTTACGAGCAGTACTTC
TRBV7-9	TRBJ2-7	-	-	CASSPVGDPTYEQYF	TGTGCCAGCAGCCCCGTCGGGGACCCCACCTACGAGCAGTACTTC
TRBV20-1	TRBJ2-5	-	-	CSGRVGETQYF	TGCAGTGGTAGGGTCGGGGAGACCCAGTACTTC
TRBV29-1	TRBJ1-1	-	-	CSVVRSSDTEAFF	TGCAGCGTTGTGCGCTCTTCGGACACTGAAGCTTTCTTT
TRBV6-5	TRBJ2-5	-	-	CASSSGVVPETQYF	TGTGCCAGCAGTTCAGGGGTTGTTCCGGAGACCCAGTACTTC
TRBV29-1	TRBJ1-1	few	-	CSVGRQMNTEAFF	TGCAGCGTTGGCAGACAGATGAACACTGAAGCTTTCTTT
TRBV5-4	TRBJ1-6	-	-	CASSLSTVNNSPLHF	TGTGCCAGCAGCTTGTCAACAGTCAATAATTCACCCCTCCACTTT
TRBV9	TRBJ1-4	-	TRBD1	CASSRNVGQGNEKLFF	TGTGCCAGCAGCCGAAACGTGGGACAGGGGAATGAAAAACTGTTTTTT
TRBV2	TRBJ2-1	-	TRBD2	CASSKRTSGVGDEQFF	TGTGCCAGCAGTAAAAGGACTAGCGGGGTGGGGGATGAGCAGTTCTTC
TRBV29-1	TRBJ1-1	-	-	CSVEDPGEAFF	TGCAGCGTTGAAGATCCAGGTGAAGCTTTCTTT
TRBV15	TRBJ1-1	-	-	CATSREQGLGTEAFF	TGTGCCACCAGCAGAGAACAGGGATTGGGAACTGAAGCTTTCTTT
TRBV27	TRBJ1-2	-	-	CASSLWAGAAGYTF	TGTGCCAGCAGTTTATGGGCAGGGGCGGCGGGCTACACCTTC
TRBV29-1	TRBJ1-1	-	-	CSQQGDRTEAFF	TGCAGCCAACAAGGGGACCGCACTGAAGCTTTCTTT
TRBV25-1	TRBJ2-3	-	-	CASSPLGRGDTDTQYF	TGTGCCAGCAGTCCCCTGGGCCGGGGCGACACAGATACGCAGTATTTT
TRBV7-2	TRBJ2-7	many	TRBD2	CASSGLARHEQYF	TGTGCCAGCAGCGGACTAGCGAGACACGAGCAGTACTTC
TRBV5-1	TRBJ2-1	once	TRBD2	CASSPTSGGAREQFF	TGCGCCAGCAGCCCTACTAGCGGGGGGGCTCGGGAGCAGTTCTTC
TRBV30	TRBJ1-1	-	-	CAWSTMWLAFF	TGTGCCTGGAGTACCATGTGGCTCGCTTTCTTT
TRBV29-1	TRBJ2-7	-	-	CSVEMGGYEQYF	TGCAGCGTTGAAATGGGGGGCTACGAGCAGTACTTC
TRBV7-6	TRBJ2-1	few	-	CASSPRGVGEQFF	TGTGCCAGCAGTCCCCGCGGGGTGGGGGAGCAGTTCTTC
TRBV7-9	TRBJ2-7	-	-	CASSSMGRSDEQYF	TGTGCCAGCAGCTCTATGGGACGGTCGGACGAGCAGTACTTC
TRBV6-5	TRBJ1-4	-	TRBD1	CASSQTGSNEKLFF	TGTGCCAGCAGCCAGACAGGGAGTAATGAAAAACTGTTTTTT
TRBV4-1	TRBJ1-6	few	-	CASSQVTGKNSPLHF	TGCGCCAGCAGCCAAGTAACAGGGAAGAATTCACCCCTCCACTTT
TRBV25-1	TRBJ1-2	-	-	CASSGPLGAYGYTF	TGTGCCAGCAGCGGGCCACTGGGGGCCTATGGCTACACCTTC
TRBV5-6	TRBJ2-5	few	-	CASSQQETQYF	TGTGCCAGCAGCCAACAAGAGACCCAGTACTTC
TRBV30	TRBJ2-7	few	-	CAWSPGTAYEQYF	TGTGCCTGGAGCCCAGGGACTGCCTACGAGCAGTACTTC
TRBV7-2	TRBJ2-5	-	-	CASSSTRPPGTQYF	TGTGCCAGCAGCTCCACACGGCCTCCAGGGACCCAGTACTTC
TRBV30	TRBJ2-2	-	-	CAWSLFTAGELFF	TGTGCCTGGAGTCTTTTCACGGCCGGGGAGCTGTTTTTT
TRBV7-9	TRBJ1-2	-	-	CASSLGVAYGYTF	TGTGCCAGCAGCCTAGGGGTGGCCTATGGCTACACCTTC
TRBV4-2	TRBJ2-7	once	-	CASSQDLEGEQYF	TGTGCCAGCAGCCAAGATCTCGAAGGCGAGCAGTACTTC
TRBV30	TRBJ1-2	-	-	CAYRTVGYTF	TGTGCCTATAGGACCGTCGGCTACACCTTC
TRBV7-9	TRBJ1-1	-	-	CASSSPDRKNTEAFF	TGTGCCAGCAGCTCGCCTGACAGGAAGAACACTGAAGCTTTCTTT
TRBV5-1	TRBJ2-2	-	TRBD1	CASSLVQGAFGTGELFF	TGCGCCAGCAGCTTGGTACAGGGGGCTTTTGGCACCGGGGAGCTGTTTTTT
TRBV11-2	TRBJ2-7	-	-	CASSLVGFNQYF	TGTGCCAGCAGCTTAGTAGGGTTCAATCAGTACTTC
TRBV30	TRBJ1-2	-	-	CAWTTKQGNYGYTF	TGTGCCTGGACCACCAAGCAGGGGAACTATGGCTACACCTTC
TRBV29-1	TRBJ2-2	few	TRBD2	CSVLVAGVGELFF	TGCAGCGTTTTGGTAGCGGGGGTCGGGGAGCTGTTTTTT
TRBV4-3	TRBJ1-1	-	-	CASSQTQGGGTEAFF	TGCGCCAGCAGCCAAACCCAGGGAGGGGGCACTGAAGCTTTCTTT
TRBV4-3	TRBJ1-5	-	-	CASSQGRASNQPQHF	TGCGCCAGCAGCCAAGGCAGGGCTAGCAATCAGCCCCAGCATTTT
TRBV29-1	TRBJ2-1	-	-	CSAYLNPNQFF	TGCAGCGCGTATCTGAACCCAAATCAGTTCTTC
TRBV6-6	TRBJ2-7	few	TRBD1	CASNGQGTYEQYF	TGTGCCAGCAACGGACAGGGAACCTACGAGCAGTACTTC
TRBV30	TRBJ2-5	few	-	CAWGYGETQYF	TGTGCCTGGGGTTATGGAGAGACCCAGTACTTC